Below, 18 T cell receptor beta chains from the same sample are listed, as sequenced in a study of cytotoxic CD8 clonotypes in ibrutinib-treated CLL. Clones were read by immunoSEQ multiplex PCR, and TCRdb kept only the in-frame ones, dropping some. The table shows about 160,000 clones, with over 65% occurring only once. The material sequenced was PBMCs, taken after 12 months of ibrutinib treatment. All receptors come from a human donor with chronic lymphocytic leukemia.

As DNA, the CDR3 is TGTGCCATCAGTGTTAATTTCGGTTACCCCGGGGAGCTGTTTTTT. Protein product: CAISVNFGYPGELFF. The chain combines TRBV10-3 with TRBJ2-2; D is unresolved. CDR3 size: 15 residues. The germline gives CDR1 ENHRY, CDR2 SYGVKD. Trimming left V 4 bases short and J 6 bases short, with 15 bases between.

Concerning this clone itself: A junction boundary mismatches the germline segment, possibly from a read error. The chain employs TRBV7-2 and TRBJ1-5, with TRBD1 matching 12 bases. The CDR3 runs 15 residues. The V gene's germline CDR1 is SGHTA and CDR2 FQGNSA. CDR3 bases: TGTGCCAGCAGCTCGGGACAGGGGGCCGCTCAGCCCCAGGATTTT. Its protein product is CASSSGQGAAQPQDF.

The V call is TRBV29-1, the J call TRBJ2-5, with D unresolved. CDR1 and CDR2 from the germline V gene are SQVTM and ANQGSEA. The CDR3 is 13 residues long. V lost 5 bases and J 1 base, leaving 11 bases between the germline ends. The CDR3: CSVSTAIQETQYF. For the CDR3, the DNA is TGCAGCGTTTCTACAGCTATCCAAGAGACCCAGTACTTC.

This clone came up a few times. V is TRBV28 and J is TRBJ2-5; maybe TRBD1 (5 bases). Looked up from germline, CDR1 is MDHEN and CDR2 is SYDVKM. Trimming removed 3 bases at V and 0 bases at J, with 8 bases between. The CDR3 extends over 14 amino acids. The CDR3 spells CASSFTGHQETQYF. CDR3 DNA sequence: TGTGCCAGCAGTTTTACAGGCCACCAAGAGACCCAGTACTTC. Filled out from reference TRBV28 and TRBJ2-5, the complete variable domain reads DVKVTQSSRYLVKRTGEKVFLECVQDMDHENMFWYRQDPGLGLRLIYFSYDVKMKEKGDIPEGYSVSREKKERFSLILESASTNQTSMYLCASSFTGHQETQYFGPGTRLLVL.

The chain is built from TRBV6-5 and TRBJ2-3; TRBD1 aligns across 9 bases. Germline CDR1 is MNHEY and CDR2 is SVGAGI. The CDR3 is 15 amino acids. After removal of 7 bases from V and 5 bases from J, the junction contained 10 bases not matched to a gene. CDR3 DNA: TGTGCCAGCACCAACAGGGGGCGCCCTGAAGATACGCAGTATTTT. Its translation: CASTNRGRPEDTQYF.

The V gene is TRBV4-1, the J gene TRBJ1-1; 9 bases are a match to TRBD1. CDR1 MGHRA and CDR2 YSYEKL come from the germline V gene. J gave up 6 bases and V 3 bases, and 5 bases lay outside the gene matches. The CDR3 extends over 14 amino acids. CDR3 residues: CASSQGQGRAEAFF. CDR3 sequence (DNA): TGCGCCAGCAGCCAGGGACAGGGTAGAGCTGAAGCTTTCTTT.

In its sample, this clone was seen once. The CDR3 DNA reads as TGTGCCAGCAGTTTCCCAGGGGGTTCAACCGGGGAGCTGTTTTTT. Translating it yields CASSFPGGSTGELFF. The chain recombines TRBV28 with TRBJ2-2; 7 bases line up with TRBD1. Germline assignment: CDR1 MDHEN and CDR2 SYDVKM. There are 15 residues in the CDR3. V shed 3 bases, J shed 5 bases, and the junction held 6 bases outside the gene matches. Full variable domain (rest looked up from reference TRBV28 and TRBJ2-2): DVKVTQSSRYLVKRTGEKVFLECVQDMDHENMFWYRQDPGLGLRLIYFSYDVKMKEKGDIPEGYSVSREKKERFSLILESASTNQTSMYLCASSFPGGSTGELFFGEGSRLTVL.

The CDR3 DNA is TGTGCCAGCAGTCCAAGCCGGGACCCAACCCCCAATGAGCAGTTCTTC. It translates to CASSPSRDPTPNEQFF. The chain has TRBV7-8 and TRBJ2-1; D might be TRBD1 or TRBD2, each matching 5 bases. Trimming removed 6 bases from V and 6 bases from J, with 21 bases in between. Germline CDR1 reads SGHVS; CDR2 reads FQNEAQ. The length of the CDR3 is 16 residues.

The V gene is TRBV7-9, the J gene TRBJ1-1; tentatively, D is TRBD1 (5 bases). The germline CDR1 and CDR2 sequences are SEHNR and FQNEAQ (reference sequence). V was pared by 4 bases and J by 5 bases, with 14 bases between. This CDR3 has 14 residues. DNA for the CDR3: TGTGCCAGCAGCTGGGATACCAGGGTAACTGAAGCTTTCTTT. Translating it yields CASSWDTRVTEAFF. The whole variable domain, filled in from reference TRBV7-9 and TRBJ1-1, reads DTGVSQNPRHKITKRGQNVTFRCDPISEHNRLYWYRQTLGQGPEFLTYFQNEAQLEKSRLLSDRFSAERPKGSFSTLEIQRTEQGDSAMYLCASSWDTRVTEAFFGQGTRLTVV.

CDR3 in amino acids: CASSSEDAATNEKLFF. In DNA, the CDR3 is TGTGCCAGCTCATCCGAAGACGCAGCAACTAATGAAAAACTGTTTTTT. This chain links TRBV18 with TRBJ1-4; D is unresolved. Germline CDR1 and CDR2: KGHSH and LQKENI. Trimming shortened V by 5 bases and J by 0 bases, and 13 bases separated the two germline ends. The length of the CDR3 is 16 residues.

The CDR3 coding sequence is TGTGCCAGCAGCCGGGGGACATACGAGCAGTTCTTC. Its translation is CASSRGTYEQFF. This chain connects TRBV6-5 to TRBJ2-1, with D perhaps being TRBD1 or TRBD2 (6 bases each). Germline values: CDR1 MNHEY, CDR2 SVGAGI. This CDR3 spans 12 amino acids. V lost 6 bases and J 10 bases, leaving 13 bases between the germline ends.

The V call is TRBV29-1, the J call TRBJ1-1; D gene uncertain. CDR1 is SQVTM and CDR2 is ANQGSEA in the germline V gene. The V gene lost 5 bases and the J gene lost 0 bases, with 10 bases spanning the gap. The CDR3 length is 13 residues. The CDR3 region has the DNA TGCAGCGTTAAAGCCGACATGAACACTGAAGCTTTCTTT. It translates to CSVKADMNTEAFF.

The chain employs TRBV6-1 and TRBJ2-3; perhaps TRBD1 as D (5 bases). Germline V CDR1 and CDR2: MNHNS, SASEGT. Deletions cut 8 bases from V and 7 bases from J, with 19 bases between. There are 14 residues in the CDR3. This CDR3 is CASLMAQSGNTQYF. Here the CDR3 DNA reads TGTGCCAGCCTGATGGCTCAGTCAGGGAATACGCAGTATTTT.

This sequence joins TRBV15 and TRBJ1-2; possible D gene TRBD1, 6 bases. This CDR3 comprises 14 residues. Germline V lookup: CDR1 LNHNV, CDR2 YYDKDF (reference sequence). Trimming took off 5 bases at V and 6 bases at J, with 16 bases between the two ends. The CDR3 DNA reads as TGTGCCACCAGCGTGGTGCGGGACACCCATGGCTACACCTTC. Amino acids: CATSVVRDTHGYTF.

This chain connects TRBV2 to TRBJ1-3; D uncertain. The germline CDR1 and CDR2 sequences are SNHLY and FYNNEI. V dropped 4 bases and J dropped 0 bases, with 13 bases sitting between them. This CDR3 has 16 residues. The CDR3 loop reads CASSGLPGHSGNTIYF. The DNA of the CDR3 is TGTGCCAGCAGTGGGCTTCCAGGCCACTCTGGAAACACCATATATTTT.

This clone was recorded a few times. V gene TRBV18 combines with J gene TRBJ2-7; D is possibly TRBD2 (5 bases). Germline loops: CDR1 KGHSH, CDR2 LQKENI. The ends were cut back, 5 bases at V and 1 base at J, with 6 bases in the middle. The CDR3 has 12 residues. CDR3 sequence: CASSTGSYEQYF. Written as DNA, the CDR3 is TGTGCCAGCTCAACGGGGTCCTACGAGCAGTACTTC.

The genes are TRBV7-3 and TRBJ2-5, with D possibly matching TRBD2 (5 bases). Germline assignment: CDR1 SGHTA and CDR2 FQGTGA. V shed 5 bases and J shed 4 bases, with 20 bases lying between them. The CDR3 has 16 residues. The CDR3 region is CASSRTPTGDLETQYF. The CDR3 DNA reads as TGTGCCAGCAGCCGAACCCCTACCGGGGATCTAGAGACCCAGTACTTC.

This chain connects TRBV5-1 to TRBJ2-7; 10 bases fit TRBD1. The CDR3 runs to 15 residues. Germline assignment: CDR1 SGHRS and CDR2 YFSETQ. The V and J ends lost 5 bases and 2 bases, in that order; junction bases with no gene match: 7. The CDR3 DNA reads TGCGCCAGCAGTACGACCGGACAGGGGGCCTACGAGCAGTACTTC. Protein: CASSTTGQGAYEQYF.